This T cell receptor (beta chain) was sequenced in a study of regulatory and conventional T cells in RAG deficiency. Notes on the study in general: In Omenn syndrome, sorted "Tregs" may be peripherally activated cells. Shannon entropy fell and Simpson indices rose in RAG-deficient patients.

Using immunoSEQ multiplex PCR, the repertoire was profiled, and TCRdb retains in-frame clones only, with some absent. The sample records fewer than 35,000 clones, 70% to 90% being singletons. On this clone itself: The antigen is not known.

Trimming took off 7 bases at V and 0 bases at J, with 16 bases between the two ends. CDR3 length: 15 amino acids. CDR1 is MNHEY and CDR2 is SVGAGI in the germline V gene. The data were also submitted as part of a second study, on regulatory T cells. Per that study: Primers: 52 TRBV forward and 13 TRBJ reverse. In patients, unique TRB V-J pairs were restricted and V/J usage skewed, especially in Tregs.

Sequencing was done on a sample of CD8+ T cells sorted from blood. This clonotype originated in a human donor in good health. This rearrangement joins TRBV6-5 to TRBJ2-7; D possibly uses TRBD1 or TRBD2 (5 bases each). DNA for the CDR3: TGTGCCAGCACCTCCGGGACCGCTTACTCCTACGAGCAGTACTTC. It yields the protein CASTSGTAYSYEQYF.